Below are 31 T cell receptor beta chains sequenced from a single sample in a study of T cell repertoires in cytomegalovirus infection. MiXCR was run by TCRdb on the reads, yielding one entry per CDR3 protein. The sample holds approximately 490,000 distinct CDR3 sequences, about 10% seen once. The sequenced sample was PBMCs. Receptor source: a human donor in good health (CMV status not recorded). Some clones in this sample may be carry-over from other donors' samples.

The chain links TRBV6-1 to TRBJ2-3; D may be TRBD1 (6 bases). V was clipped by 5 bases and J by 0 bases, with 15 bases between them. CDR1 MNHNS and CDR2 SASEGT come from the germline V gene. This CDR3 region has 16 residues. The CDR3: CASSPRTAYSTDTQYF. The DNA of the CDR3 is TGTGCCAGCAGTCCCCGGACAGCTTATAGCACAGATACGCAGTATTTT.

This clonotype was seen more than once but under ten times. The rearrangement links TRBV5-1 to TRBJ1-1; the match to TRBD1 covers 7 bases. This CDR3 is built from 16 residues. Germline CDR1 reads SGHRS; CDR2 reads YFSETQ. The trim removed 1 base at V and 1 base at J, leaving 7 bases unmatched. The CDR3 loop is CASSLMRTGSNTEAFF. Written as DNA, the CDR3 is TGCGCCAGCAGCTTGATGCGGACAGGTTCGAACACTGAAGCTTTCTTT.

At least ten counts were recorded for this clonotype. The V and J genes are TRBV19 and TRBJ1-5; possibly TRBD1 for D (6 bases). The germline V and J ends were trimmed by 5 bases and 0 bases, with 14 bases remaining between them. The germline V gene has CDR1 LNHDA and CDR2 SQIVND (reference sequence). This CDR3 contains 16 residues. The CDR3 DNA follows: TGTGCCAGTAGTGATAGAGGACAGAATAGCAATCAGCCCCAGCATTTT. As protein: CASSDRGQNSNQPQHF.

This clonotype occurred a few times. V and J are TRBV2 and TRBJ1-4; D is uncertain. V lost 4 bases and J lost 8, with 8 bases in between. Germline CDR1 reads SNHLY; CDR2 reads FYNNEI. The CDR3 is 12 amino acids. As DNA, the CDR3 is TGTGCCAGCAGTGTCGGAACAGAAAAACTGTTTTTT. Amino acid sequence: CASSVGTEKLFF.

The rearrangement joins TRBV20-1 to TRBJ2-3; D gene unclear. The CDR3 runs 13 residues. Germline V gene data show CDR1 as DFQATT and CDR2 as SNEGSKA (reference sequence). With 5 bases removed from V and 2 bases from J, the gap between germline ends came to 11 bases. For the CDR3, the DNA is TGCAGTGCTTACGGACCCCTCACAGATACGCAGTATTTT. Translating gives CSAYGPLTDTQYF.

In this sample, this clonotype turned up many times. This rearrangement joins TRBV10-3 to TRBJ2-3; possibly TRBD1 or TRBD2 for D (5 bases each). CDR3 length equals 13 residues. V was shortened by 6 bases and J by 2 bases, with 9 bases between the two germline ends. Per germline, CDR1 ENHRY and CDR2 SYGVKD. The CDR3 loop is CAIRGVSTDTQYF. CDR3 DNA sequence: TGTGCCATCAGGGGGGTTTCCACAGATACGCAGTATTTT.

This clonotype was picked up many times. This chain links TRBV7-2 with TRBJ2-1; 7 bases are a match to TRBD2. Unmatched junction bases numbered 8, after V lost 5 bases and J lost 4 bases. The CDR3 consists of 15 residues. Germline CDR1 is SGHTA and CDR2 is FQGNSA. The CDR3 sequence: CASSPVWGGYNEQFF. CDR3 bases: TGTGCCAGCAGCCCGGTGTGGGGGGGGTACAATGAGCAGTTCTTC. The full variable domain, in which reference TRBV7-2 and TRBJ2-1 provide the parts outside the CDR3, is GAGVSQSPSNKVTEKGKDVELRCDPISGHTALYWYRQSLGQGLEFLIYFQGNSAPDKSGLPSDRFSAERTGGSVSTLTIQRTQQEDSAVYLCASSPVWGGYNEQFFGPGTRLTVL.

This clonotype was counted many times. J is TRBJ1-2 and V is TRBV12-3 or TRBV12-4; 9 positions match TRBD1. This CDR3 is built from 15 residues. The V and J ends lost 6 bases and 8 bases, in that order; junction bases with no gene match: 13. CDR3 residues: CASRPDRGQTAGYTF. The CDR3 nucleotides read TGTGCCAGCAGGCCGGACAGGGGCCAGACCGCCGGCTACACCTTC.

Many counts were recorded for this clonotype. The chain carries TRBV7-2 and TRBJ1-3; tentative D call: TRBD1 (6 bases). V lost 6 bases and J 0 bases, leaving 12 bases between the germline ends. The CDR3 runs to 15 residues. Germline values: CDR1 SGHTA, CDR2 FQGNSA. Written as DNA, the CDR3 is TGTGCCAGCAGTTACACAGGGAGCTCTGGAAACACCATATATTTT. Its translation is CASSYTGSSGNTIYF. The full variable domain, with the rest looked up from reference TRBV7-2 and TRBJ1-3, is GAGVSQSPSNKVTEKGKDVELRCDPISGHTALYWYRQSLGQGLEFLIYFQGNSAPDKSGLPSDRFSAERTGGSVSTLTIQRTQQEDSAVYLCASSYTGSSGNTIYFGEGSWLTVV.

This clonotype was recorded at least ten times. J is TRBJ2-3 and V is TRBV7-3; 14 bases align to TRBD2. This CDR3 region has 18 residues. Germline lookup yields CDR1 SGHTA and CDR2 FQGTGA. V shed 5 bases and J 2 bases; nucleotides not matched to a gene: 9. The CDR3 DNA reads as TGTGCCAGCAGCACCCGGACTAGCGGGGGGAATGACACAGATACGCAGTATTTT. It is translated as CASSTRTSGGNDTDTQYF.

The chain links TRBV20-1 to TRBJ1-2, with D hard to call. V was trimmed by 2 bases and J by 10 bases, leaving 20 bases between them. Germline V CDR1 and CDR2: DFQATT, SNEGSKA (reference sequence). CDR3 length: 14 amino acids. DNA for the CDR3: TGCAGTGCTAGACAACCTTCAGGACTGGCGGACTACACCTTC. This codes for CSARQPSGLADYTF.

This clonotype was found many times. The CDR3 region is CAIRLGTGDNNEQFF. CDR3 coding DNA: TGTGCCATCAGGCTCGGGACAGGCGATAACAATGAGCAGTTCTTC. V is TRBV10-3 and J is TRBJ2-1, with 8 bases that match TRBD1. There are 15 residues in the CDR3. J was trimmed by 5 bases and V by 6 bases; bases with no gene match: 9. Germline V lookup: CDR1 ENHRY, CDR2 SYGVKD.

This clonotype was detected many times. The genes are TRBV14 and TRBJ2-1; TRBD1 agrees at 7 bases. With 7 bases clipped from V and 1 base from J, the junction kept 4 bases outside the gene matches. The CDR3 sequence is 14 residues long. Looked up from germline, CDR1 is SGHDN and CDR2 is FVKESK. The chain's CDR3 is CASKATGSYNEQFF. The CDR3 nucleotides are TGTGCCAGCAAGGCGACAGGGTCCTACAATGAGCAGTTCTTC.

This clonotype was found many times. The chain joins TRBV7-9 to TRBJ2-5; D is uncertain. The V gene's germline CDR1 is SEHNR and CDR2 FQNEAQ (reference sequence). CDR3 length equals 14 residues. Trimming stripped 1 base from V and 2 bases from J, with 8 bases between. CDR3 coding DNA: TGTGCCAGCAGCTTAGATGGCTCGCAAGAGACCCAGTACTTC. Protein product: CASSLDGSQETQYF.

This clonotype came up many times. CDR3 protein: CASQDMSNQPQHF. CDR3 nucleotides: TGTGCCAGCCAAGACATGAGCAATCAGCCCCAGCATTTT. The J gene is TRBJ1-5, the V gene TRBV19; D ambiguous. CDR3 length equals 13 residues. The ends were cut back, 9 bases at V and 1 base at J, with 10 bases in the middle. The germline gives CDR1 LNHDA, CDR2 SQIVND (reference sequence).

This clonotype was picked up many times. V usage is TRBV7-8 and J usage is TRBJ1-5; 11 nucleotides match TRBD1. Looked up from germline, CDR1 is SGHVS and CDR2 is FQNEAQ. V lost 0 bases, J lost 6 bases, and 1 base stayed unmatched. The CDR3 runs to 15 residues. This CDR3 reads CASSLAGQGVQPQHF. The CDR3 bases are TGTGCCAGCAGCTTAGCGGGACAGGGGGTTCAGCCCCAGCATTTT.

This clonotype was seen at least ten times. The chain has TRBV6-2 or TRBV6-3 and TRBJ1-1; the D gene is possibly TRBD1 (5 bases). This CDR3 contains 13 residues. CDR1 MNHEY and CDR2 SVGEGT come from the germline V gene. V lost 5 bases and J lost 7, with 14 bases in between. The CDR3 DNA sequence: TGTGCCAGCAGTCGGGGGGGTATCGGTGAAGCTTTCTTT. Translation: CASSRGGIGEAFF.

This clonotype has a handful of counts. The genes are TRBV6-5 and TRBJ2-1; 11 bases agree with TRBD2. The CDR3 totals 18 residues. Germline V lookup: CDR1 MNHEY, CDR2 SVGAGI. J lost 5 bases, V lost 2 bases, and 11 bases had no gene match. The CDR3 region is CASSYKTSGVPSNNEQFF. CDR3 DNA sequence: TGTGCCAGCAGTTACAAGACTAGCGGGGTCCCCTCTAACAATGAGCAGTTCTTC.

This clonotype has at least ten counts. The rearrangement joins TRBV7-2 to TRBJ2-1, with TRBD1 matching 8 bases. The CDR3 contains 15 residues. With 0 bases clipped from V and 9 bases from J, the junction kept 7 bases outside the gene matches. Germline lookup yields CDR1 SGHTA and CDR2 FQGNSA. The CDR3, as DNA: TGTGCCAGCAGCTTAGCCCGGGACAGGCGGGGTGAGCAGTTCTTC. This translates into CASSLARDRRGEQFF.

This clonotype was detected many times. The rearrangement uses TRBV7-9 and TRBJ2-3; 10 bases map to TRBD1. The CDR3 length is 16 residues. V shed 3 bases and J 5 bases; nucleotides not matched to a gene: 8. Germline V lookup: CDR1 SEHNR, CDR2 FQNEAQ (reference sequence). CDR3 coding DNA: TGTGCCAGCAGCTTCCGACAGGGGGCTGTAGGAGATACGCAGTATTTT. Its protein product is CASSFRQGAVGDTQYF. The whole variable domain, filled in from reference TRBV7-9 and TRBJ2-3, reads DTGVSQNPRHKITKRGQNVTFRCDPISEHNRLYWYRQTLGQGPEFLTYFQNEAQLEKSRLLSDRFSAERPKGSFSTLEIQRTEQGDSAMYLCASSFRQGAVGDTQYFGPGTRLTVL.

This clonotype was seen ten or more times. The chain is built from TRBV12-3 or TRBV12-4 and TRBJ1-2, with TRBD1 identical over 7 bases. The ends lost 3 bases at V and 4 bases at J; junction bases unmatched: 5. The CDR3 loop spans 14 amino acids. CDR3 bases: TGTGCCAGCAGTTTCGGGGGACAGCCCTATGGCTACACCTTC. This encodes CASSFGGQPYGYTF.

The sample holds many counts of this clonotype. The chain carries TRBV7-8 and TRBJ1-5, with D perhaps TRBD1 (6 bases). V was trimmed by 4 bases and J by 9 bases, leaving 10 bases between them. This CDR3 spans 12 amino acids. The germline V gene has CDR1 SGHVS and CDR2 FQNEAQ. DNA of the CDR3: TGTGCCAGCAGCTCCTCACAGGGGCCCCAGCATTTT. Translation: CASSSSQGPQHF.

This chain connects TRBV9 to TRBJ2-7; D possibly uses TRBD1 or TRBD2 (6 bases each). The CDR3 runs 14 residues. The V end lost 2 bases, the J end lost 2 bases, and 11 bases lay between the germline ends. The germline V gene has CDR1 SGDLS and CDR2 YYNGEE. The CDR3 DNA reads TGTGCCAGCAGCGTCGGACAGCGGGCCTACGAGCAGTACTTC. Protein sequence: CASSVGQRAYEQYF.

This clonotype was counted a few times. V is TRBV2 and J is TRBJ1-2; no firm D call. In germline, CDR1 is SNHLY, CDR2 FYNNEI. The CDR3 spans 15 residues. Trimming stripped 2 bases from V and 5 bases from J, with 15 bases between. The CDR3 loop is CASSEKGAAGYGYTF. In DNA form, the CDR3 reads TGTGCCAGCAGTGAAAAGGGTGCCGCTGGGTATGGCTACACCTTC.

The table lists this clonotype with a few counts. This sequence joins TRBV14 and TRBJ2-5, with D perhaps matching TRBD2 (5 bases). The germline V and J ends were trimmed by 1 base and 1 base, with 13 bases remaining between them. The germline gives CDR1 SGHDN, CDR2 FVKESK. The CDR3 extends over 16 amino acids. In DNA, the CDR3 is TGTGCCAGCAGCCAAGTTAAAGCGGTATTCCAAGAGACCCAGTACTTC. Translating it yields CASSQVKAVFQETQYF.

The chain links TRBV5-6 to TRBJ2-7, with 9 bases identical to TRBD2. The CDR3 extends over 15 amino acids. Germline CDR1 reads SGHDT; CDR2 reads YYEEEE. Losses at the gene ends were 2 bases for V and 1 base for J; bases not matched to a gene: 4. This CDR3 reads CASSLLAGQSYEQYF. In DNA, the CDR3 is TGTGCCAGCAGCTTACTAGCGGGCCAATCCTACGAGCAGTACTTC.

This clonotype has just a few counts. The V gene is TRBV11-3, the J gene TRBJ2-3; D is possibly TRBD2 (6 bases). Trimming took 0 bases from V and 12 from J, leaving 13 bases between them. CDR3 length: 13 residues. Germline values: CDR1 SGHNT, CDR2 YENEEA. The DNA for the CDR3 is TGTGCCAGCAGCTTAGAACGGCGCGGGGAACAGTATTTT. Translation gives CASSLERRGEQYF.

This clonotype was recorded at least ten times. This chain uses TRBV2 with TRBJ1-5; unclear D gene. Deletions cut 2 bases from V and 9 bases from J, with 14 bases between. Germline CDR1 SNHLY, CDR2 FYNNEI. The CDR3 has 14 residues. In DNA form, the CDR3 reads TGTGCCAGCAGTGAATATTTGTCCCTTCGGCCCCAGCATTTT. Translation: CASSEYLSLRPQHF. The full variable domain, completed using reference TRBV2 and TRBJ1-5, is EPEVTQTPSHQVTQMGQEVILRCVPISNHLYFYWYRQILGQKVEFLVSFYNNEISEKSEIFDDQFSVERPDGSNFTLKIRSTKLEDSAMYFCASSEYLSLRPQHFGDGTRLSIL.

This clonotype was observed a handful of times. The chain joins TRBV20-1 to TRBJ1-6; 8 positions agree with TRBD1. The length of the CDR3 is 15 residues. V shed 3 bases, J shed 9 bases, and the junction held 10 bases outside the gene matches. Germline lookup yields CDR1 DFQATT and CDR2 SNEGSKA (reference sequence). CDR3 region: CSASPGQGMFSPLHF. The CDR3 DNA reads as TGCAGTGCTAGCCCCGGACAGGGAATGTTTTCACCCCTCCACTTT.

The gene calls are TRBV3-1 and TRBJ2-7, with D perhaps TRBD2 (5 bases). Germline V lookup: CDR1 LGHDT, CDR2 YNNKEL (reference sequence). Between the trimmed V and J ends, which lost 4 bases and 6 bases, there was a span of 13 bases. This CDR3 is 13 amino acids long. Written as DNA, the CDR3 is TGTGCCAGCAGCCTTCGAGGCGGGTTCGAGCAGTACTTC. This sequence encodes CASSLRGGFEQYF.

The table lists this clonotype with many counts. The chain joins TRBV18 to TRBJ1-6, with D perhaps TRBD1 (6 bases). The CDR3 has 15 residues. V lost 1 base and J lost 8, with 12 bases in between. In germline, CDR1 is KGHSH, CDR2 LQKENI. CDR3 nucleotide sequence: TGTGCCAGCTCACCACGGGGGGCGAGAGATTCACCCCTCCACTTT. It specifies CASSPRGARDSPLHF.